This is a list of T cell receptor beta chains from one sample in a study of blood T cell repertoires in COVID-19. Generated by immunoSEQ multiplex PCR, the TCRdb table keeps only in-frame clones and is missing some. The profile covers roughly 300,000 clones, with 86% appearing a single time and approximately 12% taken by the ten largest. What was sequenced was peripheral blood. The receptor set was obtained from a woman aged 25 to 39 with COVID-19, enrolled during active disease. The CDR3 runs from the conserved cysteine through the conserved F or W. A D gene is named only where the DNA matches it firmly. Rows give clone size only sometimes, using once, few, many, or a class for an expanded clone.

j_call v_call d_call clone_size cdr3_nt cdr3_aa
TRBJ1-6 TRBV11-2 TRBD1 - TGTGCCAGCAGCCTGATCGGGGACAGGGCCTCCTATAATTCACCCCTCCACTTT CASSLIGDRASYNSPLHF
TRBJ2-7 TRBV7-9 - - TGTGCCAGCAGCCCCGGACTTTCTTACGAGCAGTACTTC CASSPGLSYEQYF
TRBJ1-1 TRBV27 TRBD1 - TGTGCCAGCAGTTGGGGACAGTACACTGAAGCTTTCTTT CASSWGQYTEAFF
TRBJ2-3 TRBV7-8 TRBD1 - TGTGCCTCTCGGGACAGGGCTCTAACAGATACGCAGTATTTT CASRDRALTDTQYF
TRBJ2-1 TRBV27 - once TGTGCCAGCACCCCGGGGGACCCACACTACAATGAGCAGTTCTTC CASTPGDPHYNEQFF
TRBJ1-1 TRBV5-1 - few TGCGCCAGCAGCTTGAGGGAACAGAGAGGGCCGATTTTC CASSLREQRGPIF
TRBJ1-5 TRBV5-5 TRBD1 - TGTGCCAGCAGCCCGGGACAGATAATCCTTAGCAATCAGCCCCAGCATTTT CASSPGQIILSNQPQHF
TRBJ2-5 TRBV6-5 TRBD2 - TGTGCCAGCAGCCCGGGGGGGAGTGAGACCCAGTACTTC CASSPGGSETQYF
TRBJ1-2 TRBV5-4 TRBD1 - TGTGCCAGCAGCTTTGACAGGGGAGCCGACTACACCTTC CASSFDRGADYTF
TRBJ1-3 TRBV6-6 - - TGTGCCAGCACCTACCACTCTGGAAACACCATATATTTT CASTYHSGNTIYF
TRBJ2-1 TRBV5-4 - - TGTGCCAGCAGCCCTCTAGGTAGCCTAATGGACAATGAGCAGTTCTTC CASSPLGSLMDNEQFF
TRBJ1-5 TRBV28 - many TGTGCCAGCAGTTCCCTATCGTATAGCAATCAGCCCCAGCATTTT CASSSLSYSNQPQHF
TRBJ2-3 TRBV27 TRBD2 - TGTGCCAGCAGGCTCCTAGCGGGGGGGCCAGGAGATACGCAGTATTTT CASRLLAGGPGDTQYF
TRBJ1-1 TRBV4-2 - - TGTGCCAGCAGCCATCCTTCGGGAGGAAACACTGAAGCTTTCTTT CASSHPSGGNTEAFF
TRBJ2-3 TRBV5-4 - - TGTGCCAGCAGCTTGTACGCGGGGGCTCCGTTGCATACGCAGTATTTT CASSLYAGAPLHTQYF
TRBJ2-5 TRBV11-2 TRBD2 once TGTGCCAGCAGCGCGGGGGGGATGGTTTCCTCACCAGAGACCCAGTACTTC CASSAGGMVSSPETQYF
TRBJ1-1 TRBV5-1 - - TGCGCCAGCAGCTTGGTAGGGGACACTGAAGCTTTCTTT CASSLVGDTEAFF
TRBJ1-1 TRBV27 - - TGTGCCAGCAGTTCCAGGGGCCTGAACACTGAAGCTTTCTTT CASSSRGLNTEAFF
TRBJ2-5 TRBV12-3/TRBV12-4 - - TGTGCCAGCAGCTTACTGGAGACCCAGTACTTC CASSLLETQYF
TRBJ2-1 TRBV3-1/TRBV3-2 - few TGTGCCAGCAGCCCCTGGGACTCGATTTCCTACAATGAGCAGTTCTTC CASSPWDSISYNEQFF
TRBJ2-7 TRBV7-9 - - TGTGCCAGCAGCTTCCAGACAGGTAGAGAGCAGTACTTC CASSFQTGREQYF
TRBJ2-7 TRBV5-4 TRBD1 - TGTGCCAGCAGCCGTACGACAGGGGAAGAGCAGTACTTC CASSRTTGEEQYF
TRBJ2-5 TRBV2 - - TGTGCCAGCAGTGGGGGTGTAGCGCACCAAGAGACCCAGTACTTC CASSGGVAHQETQYF
TRBJ2-7 TRBV5-1 - - TGCGCCAGCAGCCCCTTCCTCGGCTCCTACGAGCAGTACTTC CASSPFLGSYEQYF
TRBJ2-7 TRBV5-1 - - TGCGCCAGCAGTCCCTCTACGGGTTCGGCCTACGAGCAGTACTTC CASSPSTGSAYEQYF
TRBJ1-4 TRBV4-1 - - TGCGCCAGCAGCCCAGGGACACGCCAACAGATTTTTTTT CASSPGTRQQIFF
TRBJ1-6 TRBV2 - - TGTGCCAGCAACGCTAGGGGGAATTCACCCCTCCACTTT CASNARGNSPLHF
TRBJ2-1 TRBV19 TRBD1 - TGTGCCACCACTCTGCGGACAGGGAACAATGAGCAGTTCTTC CATTLRTGNNEQFF
TRBJ2-7 TRBV7-2 - few TGTGCCAGCAGCTTAACTAGGAGCTCCTACGAGCAGTACTTC CASSLTRSSYEQYF
TRBJ2-2 TRBV27 - - TGTGCCAGCAATAAACTAGATTCCACCGGGGAGCTGTTTTTT CASNKLDSTGELFF
TRBJ1-1 TRBV24-1 TRBD1 few TGTGCCACCAGGACAGGGTCGGAAGCTTTCTTT CATRTGSEAFF
TRBJ2-3 TRBV27 TRBD1 - TGTGCCAGCAGCCTGGACAGGGGCACAGATACGCAGTATTTT CASSLDRGTDTQYF
TRBJ2-3 TRBV24-1 TRBD2 - TGTGCCACCAGTGGGGCGGGAGGTACAGATACGCAGTATTTT CATSGAGGTDTQYF
TRBJ1-3 TRBV5-1 - - TGCGCCAGCAGCTTGGGGACAATGACCGTCGGAAACACCATATATTTT CASSLGTMTVGNTIYF
TRBJ1-2 TRBV3-1/TRBV3-2 - - TGTGCCAGCAGGGGCAGGGATAACTATGGCTACACCTTC CASRGRDNYGYTF
TRBJ2-3 TRBV14 - - TGTGCCAGCAGCCAAGGAGAGCTAATTTACACAGATACGCAGTATTTT CASSQGELIYTDTQYF
TRBJ2-1 TRBV27 TRBD2 - TGTGCCAGCAGTTTCGGACTAGCGGGGGGCCTTAGTGAGCAGTTCTTC CASSFGLAGGLSEQFF
TRBJ2-6 TRBV11-3 - - TGTGCCAGCAGCTTGGGCGACGGATCTGGGGCCAACGTCCTGACTTTC CASSLGDGSGANVLTF
TRBJ2-7 TRBV19 TRBD2 - TGTGCCAGTAGCGGCGCTCTGGGCCGCTCGCGGGGGTACGAGCAGTACTTC CASSGALGRSRGYEQYF
TRBJ2-3 TRBV10-3 TRBD2 - TGTGCCATCAGTGGAAGGTCTAGCGGGGGCCCCACAGATACGCAGTATTTT CAISGRSSGGPTDTQYF
TRBJ2-3 TRBV3-1/TRBV3-2 - - TGTGCCAGCAGCGCTACGATAAATACGCAGTATTTT CASSATINTQYF
TRBJ2-3 TRBV7-2 TRBD2 - TGTGCCAGCAGCCTCCTCCCGGGGGGGCTCCGATTAGATACGCAGTATTTT CASSLLPGGLRLDTQYF
TRBJ2-5 TRBV5-1 - - TGCGCCAGCAGCCCGGTTTGGGAGTTCGATGGTGAGACCCAGTACTTC CASSPVWEFDGETQYF
TRBJ1-2 TRBV6-5 TRBD1 - TGTGCCAGCAGTTACTCGACAGGGGCTAATGGCTACACCTTC CASSYSTGANGYTF
TRBJ2-7 TRBV27 TRBD2 - TGTGCCAGCAGTTGGACTAGCGGGGGCCACGAGCAGTACTTC CASSWTSGGHEQYF
TRBJ2-1 TRBV3-1/TRBV3-2 TRBD2 - TGTGCCAGCAGCCAAGATGCGAGCGGGGGGGGTGGTGAGCAGTTCTTC CASSQDASGGGGEQFF
TRBJ1-3 TRBV9 - - TGTGCCAGCAGCGTAAACAGTGGGAGCACCATATATTTT CASSVNSGSTIYF
TRBJ1-6 TRBV15 TRBD1 - TGTGCCACCAGCAGATCAACCCCGGGACAGGGATCACCCCTCCACTTT CATSRSTPGQGSPLHF
TRBJ2-5 TRBV3-1/TRBV3-2 TRBD2 - TGTGCCAGCAGCCATCCCAGGACTAGCGGGGGCCGGGGAGAGACCCAGTACTTC CASSHPRTSGGRGETQYF
TRBJ2-3 TRBV6-4 TRBD2 - TGTGCCAGCAGACCTGAACCGGGACTAGCGGGGATCACAGATACGCAGTATTTT CASRPEPGLAGITDTQYF
TRBJ2-7 TRBV7-9 TRBD1 - TGTGCCAGCAGTCTCCGGGACAGGGGGCTTTCCTGGAGCTCCTACGAGCAGTACTTC CASSLRDRGLSWSSYEQYF
TRBJ1-2 TRBV3-1/TRBV3-2 TRBD1 - TGTGCCAGCAGCCCCGGGACAGGGTTTGGTGGCTACACCTTC CASSPGTGFGGYTF
TRBJ2-2 TRBV5-4 - - TGTGCCAGCAGCCTAGACAGGCTGGATGCCGGGGAGCTGTTTTTT CASSLDRLDAGELFF
TRBJ2-3 TRBV11-2 - - TGTGCCAGCAGCTCCTACCCCGACACCCCCTTTGATAGGCAGTATTTT CASSSYPDTPFDRQYF
TRBJ1-1 TRBV5-1 - - TGCGCCAGCAGCCTCGGTTATACGGCTGAAGCTTTCTTT CASSLGYTAEAFF
TRBJ1-1 TRBV5-5 TRBD1 - TGTGCCAGCAGTTATGGACAGGGGGCGAGGGTTGGAACTGAAGCTTTCTTT CASSYGQGARVGTEAFF